These 23 T cell receptor beta chains were sequenced from one sample in a study of T cell repertoires in cytomegalovirus infection. Their recognized antigens are unknown. Via MiXCR, TCRdb re-called the reads, giving one row per CDR3 protein. The sample has around 300,000 distinct CDR3 sequences, around a quarter seen once. The specimen comprised cultured PBMCs, sampled from culture after CMV antigen stimulation. All receptors come from a human donor in good health (CMV status not recorded). Some clones in this sample may be carry-over from other donors' samples.

This clonotype was picked up many times. The chain links TRBV7-8 to TRBJ2-2; D is perhaps TRBD1 or TRBD2 (5 bases each). Between the trimmed V and J ends, which lost 8 bases and 5 bases, there was a span of 21 bases. Germline values: CDR1 SGHVS, CDR2 FQNEAQ. The CDR3 spans 16 residues. CDR3 sequence: CASATPGGRVTGELFF. The DNA for the CDR3 is TGTGCCAGCGCGACCCCTGGGGGAAGAGTGACCGGGGAGCTGTTTTTT.

The chain has TRBV4-2 and TRBJ1-4; 7 nucleotides agree with TRBD1. The germline gives CDR1 LGHNA, CDR2 YNFKEQ. J was trimmed by 4 bases and V by 5 bases; bases with no gene match: 1. This CDR3 is 13 amino acids long. The CDR3 is CASSRDSNEKLFF. CDR3 nucleotide sequence: TGTGCCAGCAGCAGGGACAGTAATGAAAAACTGTTTTTT.

The chain links TRBV12-3 or TRBV12-4 to TRBJ2-1; 8 bases are shared with TRBD2. The CDR3 loop spans 17 amino acids. Germline trimming cut 3 bases from V and 2 bases from J; bases unmatched to any gene: 9. CDR3 sequence reads: CASSLRLAGYPYNEQFF. The DNA of the CDR3 is TGTGCCAGCAGTTTGAGGCTAGCGGGTTACCCCTACAATGAGCAGTTCTTC.

This clonotype was seen ten or more times. J is TRBJ2-1 and V is TRBV7-2; TRBD2 matches at 7 bases. The germline V gene encodes CDR1 SGHTA and CDR2 FQGNSA. Losses at the gene ends were 4 bases for V and 9 bases for J; bases not matched to a gene: 12. The CDR3 is made up of 15 amino acids. This CDR3 reads CASSSERVGGSEQFF. The CDR3 DNA sequence: TGTGCCAGCAGCTCCGAGCGGGTCGGGGGGAGTGAGCAGTTCTTC.

This clonotype was counted only a few times. The chain is built from TRBV7-8 and TRBJ1-5, with 8 bases fitting TRBD1. There are 15 residues in the CDR3. V trimming: 3 bases; J trimming: 3 bases; junction bases outside the gene matches: 4. Germline V gene sequence: CDR1 SGHVS, CDR2 FQNEAQ. As DNA, the CDR3 is TGTGCCAGCAGCTTTGAGACAGGGGTCAATCAGCCCCAGCATTTT. It yields the protein CASSFETGVNQPQHF.

The genes are TRBV3-1 and TRBJ1-3, with D possibly TRBD1 on 6 matching bases. CDR3 length: 14 amino acids. Trimming shortened V by 7 bases and J by 2 bases, and 12 bases separated the two germline ends. Germline assignment: CDR1 LGHDT and CDR2 YNNKEL (reference sequence). Here the CDR3 reads CASMGRDTGNTIYF. The CDR3 DNA reads TGTGCCAGCATGGGCAGGGACACTGGAAACACCATATATTTT.

The V and J genes are TRBV20-1 and TRBJ2-5; 10 nucleotides agree with TRBD2. With 6 bases clipped from V and 7 bases from J, the junction kept 20 bases outside the gene matches. The CDR3 consists of 17 residues. Germline CDR1 is DFQATT and CDR2 is SNEGSKA (reference sequence). The DNA for the CDR3 is TGCAGTGCCACAACCGGGGGACTAGCGCCCTCCCCAGGGACCCAGTACTTC. Translated, it gives CSATTGGLAPSPGTQYF.

This chain connects TRBV11-2 to TRBJ2-4, with D maybe TRBD2 (7 bases). The CDR3 length is 16 residues. Per the germline V gene, CDR1 is SGHAT and CDR2 is FQNNGV. V gave up 0 bases and J gave up 7 bases, with 16 bases separating them. The CDR3 spells CASSLEAGYRVNIQYF. As DNA, the CDR3 is TGTGCCAGCAGCTTAGAAGCGGGGTACAGGGTCAACATTCAGTACTTC.

This sequence joins TRBV6-5 and TRBJ2-3; D possibly uses TRBD1 or TRBD2 (8 bases each). V was cut by 7 bases and J by 4 bases, with 21 bases left in between. This CDR3 spans 16 amino acids. Germline V gene sequence: CDR1 MNHEY, CDR2 SVGAGI. The CDR3 region is CASTPERETGADTQYF. DNA for the CDR3: TGTGCCAGCACTCCGGAGCGGGAGACAGGGGCAGATACGCAGTATTTT.

J is TRBJ2-1 and V is TRBV7-2; 9 bases map to TRBD2. The CDR3 extends over 21 amino acids. Trimming took 5 bases from V and 0 from J; bases not matched to a gene: 20. Germline assignment: CDR1 SGHTA and CDR2 FQGNSA. The CDR3: CASSQIPLALLAGSSYNEQFF. CDR3 nucleotide sequence: TGTGCCAGCAGCCAAATTCCCTTAGCTCTCCTAGCGGGGAGCTCCTACAATGAGCAGTTCTTC.

The chain joins TRBV7-9 to TRBJ2-1; D not resolved. The CDR3 covers 15 residues. Germline CDR1 reads SEHNR; CDR2 reads FQNEAQ (reference sequence). V was clipped by 1 base and J by 8 bases, with 15 bases between them. The CDR3 DNA is TGTGCCAGCAGCTTAGGCTCCGGTGGGATCGATGAGCAGTTCTTC. Its translation is CASSLGSGGIDEQFF.

The chain uses TRBV4-3 and TRBJ1-2, with 8 bases lining up with TRBD1. This CDR3 has 16 amino acids. CDR1 is LGHNA, CDR2 YSLEER, per germline. The ends lost 2 bases at V and 4 bases at J; junction bases unmatched: 9. CDR3 coding DNA: TGCGCCAGCAGCCAACATTCTCCGGGACAGGCCTATGGCTACACCTTC. This encodes CASSQHSPGQAYGYTF.

This clonotype was found a few times. The rearrangement links TRBV5-8 to TRBJ1-5; D may be TRBD1 (6 bases). Germline V CDR1 and CDR2: SGHTS, YDEGEE. V was clipped by 2 bases and J by 5 bases, with 14 bases between them. This CDR3 contains 15 residues. CDR3 sequence: CASSLRQAGYQPQHF. DNA for the CDR3: TGTGCCAGCAGCTTAAGACAGGCAGGCTATCAGCCCCAGCATTTT.

This clonotype showed up just a few times. V gene TRBV11-2 combines with J gene TRBJ2-2; no definite D call. Germline V gives CDR1 SGHAT, CDR2 FQNNGV. Trimming pared 5 bases from V and 8 bases from J, leaving 15 bases between. The CDR3 covers 14 residues. The CDR3 reads CASSHRPHRGELFF. The CDR3 DNA reads as TGTGCCAGCAGCCATCGACCCCACCGTGGGGAGCTGTTTTTT.

This clonotype was seen more than once but under ten times. The chain is built from TRBV18 and TRBJ1-5; D remains unclear. Germline CDR1 KGHSH, CDR2 LQKENI. V lost 2 bases, J lost 3 bases, and 5 bases lay in between. There are 13 residues in the CDR3. The CDR3 DNA follows: TGTGCCAGCTCACCAGGGAACAATCAGCCCCAGCATTTT. Amino acids: CASSPGNNQPQHF.

Written as DNA, the CDR3 is TGTGCCAGCAGCTTGTCAGGGGGTAGGGGGGACGAGCAGTACTTC. It encodes CASSLSGGRGDEQYF. The chain carries TRBV7-6 and TRBJ2-7; tentative D call: TRBD1 (7 bases). The CDR3 extends over 15 amino acids. The V and J ends lost 3 bases and 5 bases respectively, with 17 bases between them. Germline loops: CDR1 SGHVS, CDR2 FNYEAQ.

The chain links TRBV7-6 to TRBJ2-7; D is unclear. The CDR3 has 13 residues. The germline V gene encodes CDR1 SGHVS and CDR2 FNYEAQ. V dropped 6 bases and J dropped 3 bases, with 12 bases sitting between them. CDR3 region: CASSSVHHYEQYV. CDR3 DNA sequence: TGTGCCAGCAGTTCCGTGCACCACTACGAGCAGTACGTC.

J is TRBJ1-1 and V is TRBV7-2; 10 bases agree with TRBD1. This CDR3 is 16 amino acids long. V lost 2 bases to trimming and J lost 6 bases; unmatched junction nucleotides: 9. The germline gives CDR1 SGHTA, CDR2 FQGNSA. The CDR3 region has the DNA TGTGCCAGCAGCTTAAGGGGGACAGGGGTCCAACCTGAAGCTTTCTTT. Amino acid sequence: CASSLRGTGVQPEAFF. Variable domain in full (rest from reference TRBV7-2 and TRBJ1-1): GAGVSQSPSNKVTEKGKDVELRCDPISGHTALYWYRQSLGQGLEFLIYFQGNSAPDKSGLPSDRFSAERTGGSVSTLTIQRTQQEDSAVYLCASSLRGTGVQPEAFFGQGTRLTVV.

This sequence joins TRBV20-1 and TRBJ2-3; 11 bases line up with TRBD2. This CDR3 region has 15 residues. V gave up 3 bases and J gave up 6 bases; unmatched junction bases: 8. Germline CDR1 reads DFQATT; CDR2 reads SNEGSKA (reference sequence). The CDR3 sequence is CSASRLAGGRDTQYF. In DNA, the CDR3 is TGCAGTGCTAGCCGGCTAGCGGGAGGACGGGATACGCAGTATTTT.

In nucleotides, the CDR3 is TGTGCCAGCCGGACAGGGGCTCGATCCACGCAGTATTTT. This encodes CASRTGARSTQYF. The chain combines TRBV28 with TRBJ2-3; 9 bases agree with TRBD1. CDR3 length: 13 residues. Germline values: CDR1 MDHEN, CDR2 SYDVKM. The ends lost 8 bases at V and 9 bases at J; junction bases unmatched: 9. The complete variable domain, with remaining parts taken from reference TRBV28 and TRBJ2-3, reads DVKVTQSSRYLVKRTGEKVFLECVQDMDHENMFWYRQDPGLGLRLIYFSYDVKMKEKGDIPEGYSVSREKKERFSLILESASTNQTSMYLCASRTGARSTQYFGPGTRLTVL.

The genes are TRBV4-1 and TRBJ2-2; no clear D. Trimming took off 2 bases at V and 1 base at J, with 5 bases between the two ends. CDR3 size: 14 residues. Germline lookup yields CDR1 MGHRA and CDR2 YSYEKL. As DNA, the CDR3 is TGCGCCAGCAGCCAAATGCTGAACACCGGGGAGCTGTTTTTT. The encoded protein is CASSQMLNTGELFF.

This clonotype was recorded many times. V is TRBV28 and J is TRBJ1-6; 11 bases agree with TRBD1. This CDR3 contains 15 residues. The V gene's germline CDR1 is MDHEN and CDR2 SYDVKM. V shed 5 bases, J shed 8 bases, and the junction held 5 bases outside the gene matches. The CDR3 DNA sequence: TGTGCCAGCAGTCTTTGGACAGGGGGCGATTCACCCCTCCACTTT. It encodes CASSLWTGGDSPLHF.

The rearrangement links TRBV19 to TRBJ2-1, with D perhaps matching TRBD2 (5 bases). There are 16 residues in the CDR3. Germline V gene data show CDR1 as LNHDA and CDR2 as SQIVND (reference sequence). Deletions cut 0 bases from V and 1 base from J, with 10 bases between. CDR3 bases: TGTGCCAGTAGTATAGATCGGAGCGGATCCTACAATGAGCAGTTCTTC. It codes for CASSIDRSGSYNEQFF.